The entry that follows covers one TCR beta chain sequence. Its antigen is unknown. Primers for the PCR totalled 60 Vbeta and 13 Jbeta. Repertoires were generated with immunoSEQ multiplex PCR, while TCRdb's copy carries only in-frame clones and drops some. Of 150,000 to 200,000 clones in the sample, roughly 72% are singletons; the top ten hold approximately 2%. These data belong to a study of cytomegalovirus exposure and HLA in healthy donors. General study results and limits: According to an earlier analysis, most TCR beta V segments yielded productive rearrangements about 90% or about 30% of the time. Specificity of three CMV-associated chains for CMV antigens was verified in vitro. Exclusion applied to some V segments, including TRBV6-2 and TRBV6-3, as they were indistinguishable.

The CDR3 covers 13 residues. Germline values: CDR1 SNHLY, CDR2 FYNNEI. Trimming took 7 bases from V and 4 from J, leaving 13 bases between them. Healthy people donating bone marrow made up the donors. This sequence joins TRBV2 and TRBJ1-2; TRBD1 is a possible D gene (6 bases). The specimen sequenced was PBMCs. This receptor was identified in a man younger than 40 in good health and CMV-seronegative. The CDR3 DNA is TGTGCCAGCACGAGGGGGGGCGGCTATGGCTACACCTTC. As protein: CASTRGGGYGYTF.